Each of the 17 T cell receptor beta chains below was sequenced from the same sample in a study of OX40 agonist ivuxolimab in advanced cancers. The table came from immunoSEQ multiplex PCR; TCRdb's copy has only in-frame clones and leaves some out. The top ten hold approximately 7.3% of the sample, which has under 50,000 clones, approximately 86% seen once. Sequenced material: CD4+ or CD8+ T cells sorted from blood, taken in a trial of the OX40 agonist ivuxolimab. The receptors were sampled from an adult with an advanced solid tumor such as melanoma, head and neck, liver or kidney cancer.

This clone was found a few times. The DNA of the CDR3 is TGTGCCGGGAGCCGGGACCTCCACGGGGAGCTGTTTTTT. Its translation: CAGSRDLHGELFF. The gene calls are TRBV5-6 and TRBJ2-2; D may be TRBD1 or TRBD2 (5 bases each). V was cut by 10 bases and J by 7 bases, with 17 bases left in between. Germline CDR1 reads SGHDT; CDR2 reads YYEEEE. The CDR3 is made up of 13 amino acids.

The chain has TRBV27 and TRBJ1-3, with D uncertain. The CDR3 contains 14 residues. The V end lost 6 bases, the J end lost 4 bases, and 13 bases lay between the germline ends. From germline, CDR1 is MNHEY and CDR2 SMNVEV (reference sequence). The CDR3 DNA is TGTGCCAGCAGCCCTCGGGGAGGAGGAAACACCATATATTTT. Amino acid sequence: CASSPRGGGNTIYF.

The chain links TRBV2 to TRBJ2-1, with TRBD2 identical over 10 bases. CDR1 and CDR2 (germline): SNHLY, FYNNEI. The ends lost 6 bases at V and 8 bases at J; junction bases unmatched: 13. The CDR3 consists of 16 residues. The DNA of the CDR3 is TGTGCCAGCAGCGGCACAACTAGCGGGATGGCCCATGAGCAGTTCTTC. It is translated as CASSGTTSGMAHEQFF.

The V and J genes are TRBV30 and TRBJ1-4; possibly TRBD1 for D (5 bases). CDR1 is GTSNPN, CDR2 SVGIG, per germline (reference sequence). V was clipped by 2 bases and J by 6 bases, with 13 bases between them. CDR3 length equals 14 residues. CDR3 protein: CAWSSGAWDEKLFF. For the CDR3, the DNA is TGTGCCTGGAGTTCCGGGGCTTGGGATGAAAAACTGTTTTTT.

This clone was seen just once. J is TRBJ1-1 and V is TRBV14, with D maybe TRBD1 (5 bases). The CDR3 loop spans 14 amino acids. V was shortened by 1 base and J by 3 bases, with 9 bases between the two germline ends. Germline values: CDR1 SGHDN, CDR2 FVKESK. The CDR3 DNA is TGTGCCAGCAGCCAAGTTGCAGGGTACACTGAAGCTTTCTTT. Translating it yields CASSQVAGYTEAFF.

The rearrangement uses TRBV7-2 and TRBJ1-4; a weak D match, TRBD1 (5 bases). This CDR3 comprises 13 residues. The germline gives CDR1 SGHTA, CDR2 FQGNSA. V shed 1 base and J shed 11 bases, with 11 bases lying between them. CDR3 sequence reads: CASSLEPGEKLFF. The CDR3 bases are TGTGCCAGCAGCTTAGAGCCGGGGGAGAAACTGTTTTTT.

This clone is medium-sized by share. The rearrangement uses TRBV7-9 and TRBJ2-1, with 9 nucleotides matching TRBD2. J was trimmed by 10 bases and V by 5 bases; bases with no gene match: 6. The CDR3 is 13 amino acids. Looked up from germline, CDR1 is SEHNR and CDR2 is FQNEAQ (reference sequence). The CDR3, as DNA: TGTGCCAGCAGCCAAAACCTAGCGGGGGAGCAGTTCTTC. Protein sequence: CASSQNLAGEQFF.

This clone was counted a few times. CDR3 sequence: CASSWTSGSTDTQYF. In DNA form, the CDR3 reads TGTGCCAGCAGCTGGACTAGCGGGAGCACAGATACGCAGTATTTT. The chain links TRBV28 to TRBJ2-3; 11 nucleotides agree with TRBD2. The germline CDR1 and CDR2 sequences are MDHEN and SYDVKM. The CDR3 length is 15 residues. The V gene end was trimmed by 6 bases and the J gene end by 0 bases; junction bases not matched to a gene: 2.

The genes are TRBV5-1 and TRBJ2-1; 9 bases align to TRBD2. The CDR3 runs to 16 residues. Germline CDR1 is SGHRS and CDR2 is YFSETQ. Trimming at V came to 5 bases and at J to 1 base, leaving 7 bases not matched to a gene. CDR3 protein: CASSLAGEMSYNEQFF. CDR3 in DNA: TGCGCCAGCAGTTTAGCGGGAGAGATGTCCTACAATGAGCAGTTCTTC.

The V call is TRBV18, the J call TRBJ2-5; the D is unclear. In germline, CDR1 is KGHSH, CDR2 LQKENI. This CDR3 spans 12 amino acids. Deletions cut 0 bases from V and 4 bases from J, with 3 bases between. CDR3 sequence reads: CASSPPLETQYF. The CDR3 DNA sequence: TGTGCCAGCTCACCACCGTTAGAGACCCAGTACTTC.

This chain connects TRBV29-1 to TRBJ2-3; D gene unclear. Trimming shortened V by 7 bases and J by 0 bases, and 5 bases separated the two germline ends. CDR1 is SQVTM and CDR2 is ANQGSEA in the germline V gene. The CDR3 contains 11 residues. DNA for the CDR3: TGCAGCGGACGGAGCACAGATACGCAGTATTTT. This gives the protein CSGRSTDTQYF.

V usage is TRBV27 and J usage is TRBJ2-7; 7 nucleotides line up with TRBD2. Losses at the gene ends were 2 bases for V and 2 bases for J; bases not matched to a gene: 6. Germline V gene data show CDR1 as MNHEY and CDR2 as SMNVEV (reference sequence). This CDR3 is built from 15 residues. CDR3 in DNA: TGTGCCAGCAGTTTAGGGAGGGTACCTACCTACGAGCAGTACTTC. This sequence encodes CASSLGRVPTYEQYF.

This clone has only a few counts. One junction end disagrees with the germline gene, perhaps due to a read error. V gene TRBV11-2 combines with J gene TRBJ2-1; 9 positions agree with TRBD2. There are 14 residues in the CDR3. Per germline, CDR1 SGHAT and CDR2 FQNNGV. The CDR3 sequence is CASSLAGAINEQFF. CDR3 nucleotides: TGTGCCAGCAGTTTAGCGGGAGCTATAAATGAGCAGTTCTTC.

In its sample, this clone was seen once. V and J are TRBV4-3 and TRBJ2-3; no clear D gene. Between the trimmed V and J ends, which lost 2 bases and 0 bases, there was a span of 12 bases. Germline CDR1 is LGHNA and CDR2 is YSLEER. This CDR3 is 16 amino acids long. The CDR3 loop is CASSQSSATSTDTQYF. Written as DNA, the CDR3 is TGCGCCAGCAGCCAATCTTCGGCCACTAGCACAGATACGCAGTATTTT.

The V call is TRBV5-1, the J call TRBJ2-7; D gene uncertain. Germline V gene sequence: CDR1 SGHRS, CDR2 YFSETQ. V was pared by 0 bases and J by 6 bases, with 7 bases between. The CDR3 extends over 12 amino acids. The DNA for the CDR3 is TGCGCCAGCAGCTTGGGTACAGCCGAGCAGTACTTC. It yields the protein CASSLGTAEQYF.

There are a few counts of this clone. J is TRBJ2-7 and V is TRBV6-5, with a weak D call TRBD1 (6 bases). Germline lookup yields CDR1 MNHEY and CDR2 SVGAGI. This CDR3 spans 14 amino acids. Trimming took off 2 bases at V and 4 bases at J, with 12 bases between the two ends. The CDR3 DNA follows: TGTGCCAGCAGTTACGGCGCAGGGGAGTACGAGCAGTACTTC. Its translation is CASSYGAGEYEQYF.

The chain combines TRBV5-4 with TRBJ1-1, with D uncertain. Germline assignment: CDR1 SGHNT and CDR2 YYREEE (reference sequence). V gave up 0 bases and J gave up 4 bases, with 10 bases separating them. The CDR3 runs to 14 residues. CDR3 loop: CASSLGARPTEAFF. The CDR3 region has the DNA TGTGCCAGCAGCTTGGGGGCCCGGCCCACTGAAGCTTTCTTT.